A single sample is the source of the 24 T cell receptor beta chains below, sequenced in a study of OX40 agonist ivuxolimab in advanced cancers. Assay: immunoSEQ multiplex PCR; the TCRdb copy retains only in-frame clones and omits some. The table records about 61,000 clones, 85% to 90% of them present only once. The specimen was CD4+ or CD8+ T cells sorted from blood, collected in a trial of the OX40 agonist ivuxolimab. The receptors were gathered from an adult with an advanced solid tumor such as melanoma, head and neck, liver or kidney cancer.

The chain couples TRBV6-1 to TRBJ1-3; D uncertain. V lost 0 bases to trimming and J lost 0 bases, with 9 bases between them. CDR1 is MNHNS and CDR2 is SASEGT in the germline V gene. This CDR3 is 16 amino acids long. CDR3 in DNA: TGTGCCAGCAGTGAAGCGCTCGGCAGCTCTGGAAACACCATATATTTT. The encoded protein is CASSEALGSSGNTIYF.

The J gene is TRBJ2-1, the V gene TRBV5-4, with D possibly TRBD2 on 5 matching bases. Trimming took off 6 bases at V and 4 bases at J, with 17 bases between the two ends. This CDR3 is built from 15 residues. Germline-derived CDR1 and CDR2 are SGHNT and YYREEE (reference sequence). CDR3 DNA sequence: TGTGCCAGCACCTCTGGATCAGCGGATTACAATGAGCAGTTCTTC. Its translation: CASTSGSADYNEQFF.

This chain connects TRBV7-9 to TRBJ1-2; the match to TRBD1 covers 8 bases. The CDR3 has 14 residues. V dropped 5 bases and J dropped 6; count of bases not matched to a gene: 8. Germline V gene lookup returns CDR1 SEHNR and CDR2 FQNEAQ (reference sequence). This CDR3 reads CASSGMTGADGYTF. As DNA, the CDR3 is TGTGCCAGCAGCGGGATGACAGGGGCTGATGGCTACACCTTC. Based on the CDR3 plus reference TRBV7-9 and TRBJ1-2, the full variable domain is DTGVSQNPRHKITKRGQNVTFRCDPISEHNRLYWYRQTLGQGPEFLTYFQNEAQLEKSRLLSDRFSAERPKGSFSTLEIQRTEQGDSAMYLCASSGMTGADGYTFGSGTRLTVV.

The chain employs TRBV7-9 and TRBJ2-2; possibly TRBD1 for D (5 bases). V shed 7 bases and J shed 0 bases, with 9 bases lying between them. Germline CDR1 reads SEHNR; CDR2 reads FQNEAQ (reference sequence). This CDR3 is 14 amino acids long. The CDR3 region is CASIWGANTGELFF. The CDR3 DNA sequence: TGTGCCAGCATCTGGGGCGCGAACACCGGGGAGCTGTTTTTT.

This chain links TRBV15 with TRBJ1-1; D gene ambiguous. Germline V CDR1 and CDR2: LNHNV, YYDKDF (reference sequence). Trimming left V 3 bases short and J 0 bases short, with 5 bases between. The CDR3 extends over 13 amino acids. CDR3: CATSRSLNTEAFF. In DNA, the CDR3 is TGTGCCACCAGCAGGAGCCTGAACACTGAAGCTTTCTTT.

With respect to this clone: Other DNA sequences in the sample encode the same CDR3. V is TRBV4-1 and J is TRBJ1-6, with 8 bases lining up with TRBD1. The trim removed 6 bases at V and 4 bases at J, leaving 8 bases unmatched. This CDR3 has 16 residues. Germline CDR1 MGHRA, CDR2 YSYEKL. The CDR3 here is CASRDRVGVYNSPLHF. DNA of the CDR3: TGCGCCAGCAGGGACAGGGTCGGAGTTTATAATTCACCCCTCCACTTT.

This clone has just one count. The V gene is TRBV5-1, the J gene TRBJ1-4; maybe TRBD1 (5 bases). V was shortened by 5 bases and J by 7 bases, with 21 bases between the two germline ends. Germline loops: CDR1 SGHRS, CDR2 YFSETQ. This CDR3 spans 16 amino acids. As DNA, the CDR3 is TGCGCCAGCAGACACGGGTCGAAGGGGCCGATTGAAAAACTGTTTTTT. Translated, it gives CASRHGSKGPIEKLFF.

V gene TRBV5-1 combines with J gene TRBJ1-5; D not resolved. This CDR3 spans 15 amino acids. Germline CDR1 and CDR2: SGHRS and YFSETQ. The ends were cut back, 0 bases at V and 1 base at J, with 8 bases in the middle. CDR3 sequence reads: CASSLEGRSNQPQHF. Here the CDR3 DNA reads TGCGCCAGCAGCTTGGAAGGCAGAAGCAATCAGCCCCAGCATTTT.

This clone occurred once. CDR3: CASSESRFPNTEAFF. The CDR3 DNA reads TGTGCCAGCAGTGAAAGCCGGTTCCCGAACACTGAAGCTTTCTTT. The gene calls are TRBV2 and TRBJ1-1; D gene ambiguous. CDR3 size: 15 residues. Trimming stripped 2 bases from V and 1 base from J, with 11 bases between. Germline assignment: CDR1 SNHLY and CDR2 FYNNEI.

The genes are TRBV7-2 and TRBJ1-2; possible D gene TRBD1, 5 bases. The germline V and J ends were trimmed by 7 bases and 5 bases, with 23 bases remaining between them. This CDR3 has 16 residues. Germline values: CDR1 SGHTA, CDR2 FQGNSA. CDR3 bases: TGTGCCAGCATCCCTGGAGGGACCCTAAATGAGTATGGCTACACCTTC. This sequence encodes CASIPGGTLNEYGYTF.

The genes are TRBV9 and TRBJ2-2; TRBD2 matches 7 bases. With V trimmed by 4 bases and J by 5 bases, 11 bases remained unmatched. This CDR3 is 16 amino acids long. Looked up from germline, CDR1 is SGDLS and CDR2 is YYNGEE. The CDR3 nucleotides are TGTGCCAGCAGCCCCGTAGGCGGGGGTATGACCGGGGAGCTGTTTTTT. As protein: CASSPVGGGMTGELFF.

The chain joins TRBV5-1 to TRBJ1-1; D is unresolved. The CDR3 loop spans 11 amino acids. Trimming removed 0 bases from V and 8 bases from J, with 5 bases in between. CDR1 is SGHRS and CDR2 is YFSETQ in the germline V gene. The CDR3 coding sequence is TGCGCCAGCAGCTTGGGTATGGAAGCTTTCTTT. Amino acid sequence: CASSLGMEAFF.

V gene TRBV11-1 combines with J gene TRBJ2-3; TRBD2 matches at 8 bases. Germline V gene lookup returns CDR1 SGHAT and CDR2 FQDESV (reference sequence). The trim removed 5 bases at V and 3 bases at J, leaving 4 bases unmatched. CDR3 size: 14 residues. CDR3 nucleotides: TGTGCCAGCAGCAAAGGGACTAGTACAGATACGCAGTATTTT. It is translated as CASSKGTSTDTQYF.

The V gene is TRBV11-3, the J gene TRBJ2-1; 8 nucleotides agree with TRBD2. With V trimmed by 2 bases and J by 5 bases, 5 bases remained unmatched. The CDR3 loop spans 15 amino acids. Germline V gene lookup returns CDR1 SGHNT and CDR2 YENEEA. The CDR3 sequence is CASSLFAGGHNEQFF. Written as DNA, the CDR3 is TGTGCCAGCAGCTTATTTGCGGGAGGCCACAATGAGCAGTTCTTC.

This rearrangement joins TRBV5-4 to TRBJ2-7, with 7 bases identical to TRBD2. This CDR3 has 13 residues. CDR1 is SGHNT and CDR2 is YYREEE in the germline V gene (reference sequence). The V segment lost 0 bases and the J segment 7 bases; nucleotides outside the gene matches: 4. CDR3 nucleotide sequence: TGTGCCAGCAGCTTGGCCGGGGGGTTGGAGCAGTACTTC. Its protein product is CASSLAGGLEQYF.

The gene calls are TRBV28 and TRBJ2-7; 7 bases are a match to TRBD2. V was pared by 5 bases and J by 3 bases, with 13 bases of the junction left unmatched. Per the germline V gene, CDR1 is MDHEN and CDR2 is SYDVKM. This CDR3 region has 16 residues. The CDR3 reads CASSPQRASGRYEQYF. The CDR3 DNA sequence: TGTGCCAGCAGTCCTCAAAGGGCTAGCGGACGCTACGAGCAGTACTTC.

The rearrangement uses TRBV28 and TRBJ1-1, with TRBD1 matching over 8 bases. CDR3 length: 14 amino acids. V gave up 6 bases and J gave up 2 bases; unmatched junction bases: 5. Germline V gives CDR1 MDHEN, CDR2 SYDVKM. For the CDR3, the DNA is TGTGCCAGCAGCCTACAGGGGGACAACACTGAAGCTTTCTTT. Amino acids: CASSLQGDNTEAFF.

The chain couples TRBV10-2 to TRBJ1-1; 9 bases agree with TRBD1. Germline V CDR1 and CDR2: WSHSY, SAAADI. The CDR3 contains 14 residues. Trimming removed 8 bases from V and 2 bases from J; junction bases left unmatched: 6. This chain's CDR3 is CASGRQGGNTEAFF. CDR3 nucleotides: TGCGCCAGCGGCAGACAGGGGGGTAACACTGAAGCTTTCTTT.

This clone was detected a few times. The chain recombines TRBV11-2 with TRBJ1-1; 8 bases are a match to TRBD1. The CDR3 length is 15 residues. The V segment lost 5 bases and the J segment 11 bases; nucleotides outside the gene matches: 16. CDR1 is SGHAT, CDR2 FQNNGV, per germline. CDR3: CASSPDLGQGSSAFF. CDR3 nucleotide sequence: TGTGCCAGCAGCCCCGACCTCGGACAGGGCTCAAGCGCTTTCTTT. Using reference TRBV11-2 and TRBJ1-1 for the parts outside the CDR3, the full variable domain is EAGVAQSPRYKIIEKRQSVAFWCNPISGHATLYWYQQILGQGPKLLIQFQNNGVVDDSQLPKDRFSAERLKGVDSTLKIQPAKLEDSAVYLCASSPDLGQGSSAFFGQGTRLTVV.

This chain joins TRBV7-9 and TRBJ1-6; 7 bases align to TRBD1. The CDR3 has 14 amino acids. CDR1 and CDR2 (germline): SEHNR, FQNEAQ (reference sequence). Unmatched junction bases numbered 5, after V lost 5 bases and J lost 7 bases. The CDR3 nucleotides are TGTGCCAGCAGCCAACAGGGGTCAAATTCACCCCTCCACTTT. Its translation is CASSQQGSNSPLHF.

V and J are TRBV5-1 and TRBJ2-7; D unclear. V lost 1 base and J 0 bases, leaving 11 bases between the germline ends. This CDR3 comprises 15 residues. Germline CDR1 is SGHRS and CDR2 is YFSETQ. Here the CDR3 reads CASSLTVAVSYEQYF. In DNA form, the CDR3 reads TGCGCCAGCAGCTTGACCGTCGCGGTCTCCTACGAGCAGTACTTC.

The rearrangement uses TRBV5-1 and TRBJ1-5; a weak D match, TRBD1 (5 bases). The CDR3 covers 16 residues. Germline CDR1 SGHRS, CDR2 YFSETQ. The germline V and J ends were trimmed by 0 bases and 1 base, with 11 bases remaining between them. CDR3 sequence (DNA): TGCGCCAGCAGCTTGGGGGACCTCCTAAGCAATCAGCCCCAGCATTTT. Translating gives CASSLGDLLSNQPQHF.

The chain employs TRBV30 and TRBJ1-3; 9 positions match TRBD1. Trimming took 4 bases from V and 2 from J; bases not matched to a gene: 9. Germline CDR1 is GTSNPN and CDR2 is SVGIG (reference sequence). The CDR3 covers 16 residues. CDR3 sequence (DNA): TGTGCCTGGAACAGGGGGCCGCTAACTACTGGAAACACCATATATTTT. This gives the protein CAWNRGPLTTGNTIYF.

This chain links TRBV4-1 with TRBJ2-3, with 7 bases fitting TRBD2. The trim removed 1 base at V and 5 bases at J, leaving 9 bases unmatched. The CDR3 extends over 16 amino acids. From germline, CDR1 is MGHRA and CDR2 YSYEKL. The CDR3 reads CASSQVLGGNGDTQYF. CDR3 in DNA: TGCGCCAGCAGCCAAGTTCTCGGGGGGAATGGAGATACGCAGTATTTT.